The following is a T cell receptor (beta chain) sequence with its context. What it binds is unknown. These data are taken from a study of shared clonotypes between healthy human individuals. Germline V gives CDR1 LNHNV, CDR2 YYDKDF (reference sequence). Trimming at V came to 1 base and at J to 4 bases, leaving 7 bases not matched to a gene. CDR3 length equals 15 residues. Assay used: immunoSEQ multiplex PCR; TCRdb lists only in-frame clones, some missing. The sample consists of approximately 2.5 million clones, more than 85% of them appearing once. Regarding the study as a whole: Compared with memory subsets, naive subsets generally had larger estimated richness. Clonotype sharing levels among donors were expected to vary with sequencing depth. The sharing of 5% to 5.5% of naive CD4 clonotypes was seen across a few donors.

The V call is TRBV15, the J call TRBJ2-7; 7 nucleotides line up with TRBD1. The source material was naive CD4+ T cells from PBMCs. Subset of the sample: CD45RA+ positively selected. The clonotype originates from a young man in good health. Some clones in this sample may be carry-over from other donors' samples. The CDR3 DNA is TGTGCCACCAGCAGAGGAGAGGGGGCACAGTACGAGCAGTACTTC. Amino acids: CATSRGEGAQYEQYF.